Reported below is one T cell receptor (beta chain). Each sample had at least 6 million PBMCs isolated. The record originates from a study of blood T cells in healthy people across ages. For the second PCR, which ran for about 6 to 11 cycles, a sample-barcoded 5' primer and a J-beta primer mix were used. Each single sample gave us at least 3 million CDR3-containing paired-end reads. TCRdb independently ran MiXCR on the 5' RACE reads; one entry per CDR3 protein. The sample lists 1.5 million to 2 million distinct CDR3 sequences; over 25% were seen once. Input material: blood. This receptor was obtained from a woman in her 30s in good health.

The CDR3 protein is CASRQTSGRSNEQFF. CDR3 in DNA: TGTGCCAGCAGACAGACTAGCGGGAGGTCCAATGAGCAGTTCTTC. The chain joins TRBV3-1 to TRBJ2-1, with TRBD2 matching 13 bases. The CDR3 runs to 15 residues. The germline V gene has CDR1 LGHDT and CDR2 YNNKEL (reference sequence). J lost 6 bases, V lost 6 bases, and 5 bases had no gene match.